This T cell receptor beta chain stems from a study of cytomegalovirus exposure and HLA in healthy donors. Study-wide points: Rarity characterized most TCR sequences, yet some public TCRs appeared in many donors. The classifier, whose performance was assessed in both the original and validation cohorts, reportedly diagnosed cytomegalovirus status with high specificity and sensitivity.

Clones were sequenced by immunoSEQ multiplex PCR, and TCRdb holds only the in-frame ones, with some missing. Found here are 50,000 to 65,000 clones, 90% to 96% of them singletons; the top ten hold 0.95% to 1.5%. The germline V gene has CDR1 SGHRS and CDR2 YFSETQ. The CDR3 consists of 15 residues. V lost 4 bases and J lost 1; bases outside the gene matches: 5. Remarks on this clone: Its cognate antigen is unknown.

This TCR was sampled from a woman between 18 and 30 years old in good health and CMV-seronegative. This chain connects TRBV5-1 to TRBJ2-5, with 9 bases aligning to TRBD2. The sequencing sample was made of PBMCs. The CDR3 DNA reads TGCGCCAGCAGCGGGCTAGCGGGGCCCCAAGAGACCCAGTACTTC. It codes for CASSGLAGPQETQYF.